The 11 T cell receptor beta chains listed next were all sequenced from one sample in a study of cytomegalovirus exposure and HLA in healthy donors. Vbeta (60) and Jbeta (13) primers were used in the PCR. Assay used: immunoSEQ multiplex PCR; TCRdb lists only in-frame clones, some missing. The top ten clones hold about 0.63% of a sample with 100,000 to 150,000 clones, approximately 80% of them seen once. The source material was PBMCs. All receptors derive from a man between 18 and 35 years old in good health and CMV-seronegative.

This rearrangement joins TRBV13 to TRBJ2-7, with 10 bases that match TRBD1. There are 14 residues in the CDR3. The V and J ends lost 4 bases and 3 bases, in that order; junction bases with no gene match: 3. Per the germline V gene, CDR1 is PRHDT and CDR2 is FYEKMQ (reference sequence). In DNA form, the CDR3 reads TGTGCCAGCAGCTCCCGGGACAGGGGCTACGAGCAGTACTTC. This codes for CASSSRDRGYEQYF. The full variable domain, in which reference TRBV13 and TRBJ2-7 provide the parts outside the CDR3, is AAGVIQSPRHLIKEKRETATLKCYPIPRHDTVYWYQQGPGQDPQFLISFYEKMQSDKGSIPDRFSAQQFSDYHSELNMSSLELGDSALYFCASSSRDRGYEQYFGPGTRLTVT.

The CDR3 coding sequence is TGTGCCAGCAGCTTCGGGACAGGCCTCTCCTACGAGCAGTACTTC. Amino acids: CASSFGTGLSYEQYF. The genes are TRBV7-8 and TRBJ2-7; 8 bases match TRBD1. The germline V gene has CDR1 SGHVS and CDR2 FQNEAQ. This CDR3 region has 15 residues. J gave up 0 bases and V 3 bases, and 4 bases lay outside the gene matches.

This rearrangement joins TRBV30 to TRBJ2-5, with TRBD2 identical over 10 bases. The CDR3 totals 15 residues. The V segment lost 1 base and the J segment 5 bases; nucleotides outside the gene matches: 7. Germline lookup yields CDR1 GTSNPN and CDR2 SVGIG (reference sequence). CDR3: CAWSAEAGGRETQYF. The CDR3 DNA follows: TGTGCCTGGAGTGCCGAAGCGGGGGGGCGGGAGACCCAGTACTTC.

CDR3 sequence (DNA): TGCGCCAGCAGCCAAGAGGCCCAACTGAACACTGAAGCTTTCTTT. Amino acid sequence: CASSQEAQLNTEAFF. The chain employs TRBV4-3 and TRBJ1-1; D unclear. CDR3 size: 15 residues. With 0 bases removed from V and 0 bases from J, the gap between germline ends came to 8 bases. In germline, CDR1 is LGHNA, CDR2 YSLEER.

The V gene is TRBV5-6, the J gene TRBJ1-1; D is undetermined. Germline loops: CDR1 SGHDT, CDR2 YYEEEE. There are 14 residues in the CDR3. V was pared by 4 bases and J by 6 bases, with 16 bases between. For the CDR3, the DNA is TGTGCCAGCAGCGACCTGGAGGTTTCGTCTGAAGCTTTCTTT. Protein: CASSDLEVSSEAFF.

This clone has a single count. This chain joins TRBV30 and TRBJ1-3; a weak D match, TRBD1 (6 bases). Germline values: CDR1 GTSNPN, CDR2 SVGIG (reference sequence). V was shortened by 4 bases and J by 0 bases, with 13 bases between the two germline ends. This CDR3 comprises 15 residues. The CDR3 nucleotides are TGTGCCTGGACGGACAGCCTAGACTCTGGAAACACCATATATTTT. This translates into CAWTDSLDSGNTIYF. The whole variable domain, remainder taken from reference TRBV30 and TRBJ1-3, is SQTIHQWPATLVQPVGSPLSLECTVEGTSNPNLYWYRQAAGRGLQLLFYSVGIGQISSEVPQNLSASRPQDRQFILSSKKLLLSDSGFYLCAWTDSLDSGNTIYFGEGSWLTVV.

The genes are TRBV29-1 and TRBJ2-1; D is uncertain. The CDR3 is made up of 16 amino acids. CDR1 and CDR2 (germline): SQVTM, ANQGSEA. Between the trimmed V and J ends, which lost 2 bases and 6 bases, there was a span of 20 bases. CDR3 DNA sequence: TGCAGCGTTGAAAGGAATGACTGGGTAATCCCCAATGAGCAGTTCTTC. It codes for CSVERNDWVIPNEQFF.

The chain carries TRBV6-4 and TRBJ2-3; D remains ambiguous. The CDR3 extends over 15 amino acids. With 0 bases removed from V and 2 bases from J, the gap between germline ends came to 9 bases. CDR1 is MRHNA, CDR2 SNTAGT, per germline. The CDR3 nucleotides are TGTGCCAGCAGTGACTCCGGCACAGTCACAGATACGCAGTATTTT. Translated: CASSDSGTVTDTQYF.

Notes on this clone: Its ends do not fully match the called genes, so a read error is possible. The chain uses TRBV15 and TRBJ1-1, with a tentative D call TRBD1 (5 bases). Germline loops: CDR1 LNHNV, CDR2 YYDKDF (reference sequence). CDR3 length: 15 amino acids. CDR3 sequence (DNA): TGTGCCACCAGCGGAGAAGACAGTCCGAACACTGAAGCTTTCTTT. Its translation is CATSGEDSPNTEAFF.

The V and J genes are TRBV4-2 and TRBJ1-3; D is possibly TRBD1 (5 bases). The germline V gene encodes CDR1 LGHNA and CDR2 YNFKEQ. With 6 bases removed from V and 4 bases from J, the gap between germline ends came to 13 bases. The CDR3 extends over 14 amino acids. Written as DNA, the CDR3 is TGTGCCAGCAGGGGGGGACTAGGAGGAAACACCATATATTTT. Protein product: CASRGGLGGNTIYF.

The chain carries TRBV28 and TRBJ2-7; D is perhaps TRBD2 (5 bases). The CDR3 covers 15 residues. Germline V gene data show CDR1 as MDHEN and CDR2 as SYDVKM. V lost 2 bases and J 3 bases, leaving 14 bases between the germline ends. CDR3 sequence (DNA): TGTGCCAGCAGTTTACCCCTTGGGCGGGTCTACGAGCAGTACTTC. Protein sequence: CASSLPLGRVYEQYF.